The 9 T cell receptor beta chains in this list originate from one sample, sequenced in a study of cytomegalovirus exposure and HLA in healthy donors. It was with 60 Vbeta and 13 Jbeta primers that the PCR ran. The assay was immunoSEQ multiplex PCR, and TCRdb's table has in-frame clones only and misses some. The sample lists about 140,000 clones, 65% to 85% occurring once. The source material was PBMCs. The receptors shown here come from a man between 50 and 59 years old in good health and CMV-seronegative.

The chain combines TRBV5-1 with TRBJ2-5, with TRBD1 matching 7 bases. J was trimmed by 5 bases and V by 0 bases; bases with no gene match: 22. Germline assignment: CDR1 SGHRS and CDR2 YFSETQ. This CDR3 is 20 amino acids long. The chain's CDR3 is CASSLVRRSLGTATGETQYF. For the CDR3, the DNA is TGCGCCAGCAGCTTGGTTCGAAGAAGCCTCGGGACAGCTACGGGGGAGACCCAGTACTTC.

The genes are TRBV19 and TRBJ2-2; the D is unclear. V lost 2 bases to trimming and J lost 0 bases, with 4 bases between them. This CDR3 spans 14 amino acids. Per the germline V gene, CDR1 is LNHDA and CDR2 is SQIVND (reference sequence). CDR3 DNA sequence: TGTGCCAGTAGTATACTTTCGAACACCGGGGAGCTGTTTTTT. Translation: CASSILSNTGELFF.

The rearrangement uses TRBV6-6 and TRBJ1-6; 7 bases are a match to TRBD1. CDR3 length: 15 amino acids. CDR1 and CDR2 from the germline V gene are MNHNY and SVGAGI (reference sequence). The V segment lost 5 bases and the J segment 4 bases; nucleotides outside the gene matches: 5. CDR3 in amino acids: CASSPGTVYNSPLHF. CDR3 nucleotides: TGTGCCAGCAGTCCCGGGACAGTTTATAATTCACCCCTCCACTTT.

This clone was counted a few times. The V and J genes are TRBV9 and TRBJ1-2; 8 bases align to TRBD1. The junction had 5 bases not matched to a gene; V was cut back by 3 bases and J by 4 bases. In germline, CDR1 is SGDLS, CDR2 YYNGEE. This CDR3 comprises 14 residues. The CDR3 nucleotides read TGTGCCAGCAGCGCGGACAGGGCCCCCTATGGCTACACCTTC. This encodes CASSADRAPYGYTF. Drawing the rest from reference TRBV9 and TRBJ1-2, the complete variable domain is DSGVTQTPKHLITATGQRVTLRCSPRSGDLSVYWYQQSLDQGLQFLIQYYNGEERAKGNILERFSAQQFPDLHSELNLSSLELGDSALYFCASSADRAPYGYTFGSGTRLTVV.

The chain couples TRBV29-1 to TRBJ2-5; D uncertain. Germline assignment: CDR1 SQVTM and CDR2 ANQGSEA. The V end was cut by 2 bases, the J end by 1 base, with 5 bases between. CDR3 length: 12 amino acids. CDR3: CSVESGQETQYF. The CDR3 coding sequence is TGCAGCGTTGAATCAGGCCAAGAGACCCAGTACTTC.

This clone occurred once. The chain uses TRBV9 and TRBJ2-7; 12 bases map to TRBD1. V lost 4 bases and J lost 6; bases outside the gene matches: 8. Germline lookup yields CDR1 SGDLS and CDR2 YYNGEE. The CDR3 has 15 residues. CDR3 in amino acids: CASSPAGGQGAEQYF. CDR3 coding DNA: TGTGCCAGCAGCCCGGCCGGGGGACAGGGGGCCGAGCAGTACTTC.

This clone turned up a few times. The CDR3 nucleotides read TGTGCCAGCAGTGAACAGGGAGCATCCCAGGGGGAGCAGTACTTC. Protein product: CASSEQGASQGEQYF. V usage is TRBV6-1 and J usage is TRBJ2-7, with TRBD1 as a possible D gene (6 bases). The V gene's germline CDR1 is MNHNS and CDR2 SASEGT. V gave up 2 bases and J gave up 7 bases, with 18 bases separating them. CDR3 length: 15 residues.

V gene TRBV2 combines with J gene TRBJ1-2; possible D gene TRBD1, 5 bases. V lost 3 bases and J lost 3, with 11 bases in between. The V gene's germline CDR1 is SNHLY and CDR2 FYNNEI. CDR3 size: 14 residues. This CDR3 is CASSEQTQDYGYTF. CDR3 bases: TGTGCCAGCAGTGAGCAGACACAGGACTATGGCTACACCTTC.

This clone was picked up a small number of times. The rearrangement joins TRBV2 to TRBJ2-3; 9 positions match TRBD2. The CDR3 is 16 residues long. J was trimmed by 4 bases and V by 4 bases; bases with no gene match: 9. CDR1 and CDR2 (germline): SNHLY, FYNNEI. The CDR3 spells CASSGASGNGADTQYF. The CDR3, as DNA: TGTGCCAGCAGTGGGGCTAGCGGGAATGGAGCAGATACGCAGTATTTT.